This T cell receptor (beta chain) is drawn from a study of T cells in Graves' hyperthyroidism and ophthalmopathy. Germline V gene sequence: CDR1 DFQATT, CDR2 SNEGSKA (reference sequence). Between the trimmed V and J ends, which lost 5 bases and 4 bases, there was a span of 20 bases. This CDR3 has 15 amino acids. This clonotype was observed at least ten times. It was RNA transcripts that yielded the amplified TCR beta CDR3 regions. First-round RT-PCR with HTBI primers amplified the TCR CDR3 region. Using its own MiXCR run on the multiplex PCR reads, TCRdb lists one record per CDR3 protein. The sample has approximately 410,000 distinct CDR3 sequences, roughly 14% seen once.

The rearrangement joins TRBV20-1 to TRBJ1-2; TRBD1 is a possible D gene (5 bases). The sequenced material came from blood. This sequence was found in a man aged 18 to 30 with Graves' ophthalmopathy. As DNA, the CDR3 is TGCAGTGCTGGGGGACTCGGGGGTGGGGGCTATGGCTACACCTTC. Residues: CSAGGLGGGGYGYTF.